This passage covers 12 T cell receptor beta chains from one sample sequenced in a study of T cells in Graves' hyperthyroidism and ophthalmopathy (dated by TCRdb to the late 2010s). The method behind the library was multiplex PCR. TCRdb shows the sequencer as Illumina HiSeq 2000. Amplification of TCR beta CDR3 regions was carried out from RNA transcripts. For the first round of RT-PCR on the TCR CDR3, the HTBI primer set was used together with the Qiagen OneStep RT-PCR kit. TCRdb reprocessed the public reads (quality trimming at Q25 with fastp, clone calling with MiXCR) and kept in-frame beta chains. Merged by CDR3 protein, the rows form single entries marked with the most common genes and DNA. Within this sample are hundreds of thousands of distinct CDR3 sequences, with 20% to 25% of them counted one time only. The biggest ten clones account for about 34% of the sample. The specimen was blood. All receptors come from a man in his thirties or forties with Graves' ophthalmopathy.

This clonotype was found many times. This rearrangement joins TRBV2 to TRBJ2-7; TRBD2 matches 12 bases. The CDR3 contains 15 residues. V trimming: 5 bases; J trimming: 2 bases; junction bases outside the gene matches: 4. Germline-derived CDR1 and CDR2 are SNHLY and FYNNEI. CDR3 sequence reads: CASSRLAGGAYEQYF. CDR3 DNA: TGTGCCAGCAGTCGTCTAGCGGGAGGGGCCTACGAGCAGTACTTC.

The chain joins TRBV24-1 to TRBJ2-5; D gene uncertain. Germline CDR1 KGHDR, CDR2 SFDVKD. V lost 0 bases, J lost 0 bases, and 7 bases lay in between. The CDR3 sequence is 15 residues long. The CDR3 sequence is CATSDLSQNQETQYF. As DNA, the CDR3 is TGTGCCACCAGTGATTTGTCACAGAACCAAGAGACCCAGTACTTC.

This clonotype has at least ten counts. The CDR3 sequence: CASSSYRGGLNTEAFF. The CDR3 DNA reads TGTGCCAGCAGTTCCTACCGGGGGGGTCTCAACACTGAAGCTTTCTTT. The chain combines TRBV28 with TRBJ1-1; a weak D match, TRBD1 (5 bases). Germline V gives CDR1 MDHEN, CDR2 SYDVKM. The CDR3 covers 16 residues. V lost 4 bases and J 2 bases, leaving 17 bases between the germline ends.

This chain connects TRBV27 to TRBJ2-1, with 8 bases that match TRBD1. CDR1 and CDR2 from the germline V gene are MNHEY and SMNVEV (reference sequence). V lost 5 bases to trimming and J lost 7 bases; unmatched junction nucleotides: 10. The CDR3 has 15 amino acids. This chain's CDR3 is CASSPRTGKRNEQFF. In DNA form, the CDR3 reads TGTGCCAGCAGTCCTCGGACAGGGAAACGGAATGAGCAGTTCTTC.

This clonotype came up many times. This sequence joins TRBV2 and TRBJ2-5; D is uncertain. Germline V lookup: CDR1 SNHLY, CDR2 FYNNEI. This CDR3 is 13 amino acids long. Trimming shortened V by 7 bases and J by 1 base, and 10 bases separated the two germline ends. The CDR3 region is CASTGYSQETQYF. CDR3 DNA: TGTGCCAGCACTGGGTACAGCCAAGAGACCCAGTACTTC.

This clonotype was seen at least ten times. The chain carries TRBV18 and TRBJ1-4; D gene ambiguous. This CDR3 has 12 residues. V gave up 6 bases and J gave up 5 bases, with 7 bases separating them. CDR1 is KGHSH and CDR2 is LQKENI in the germline V gene. The CDR3 sequence is CASSLSNEKLFF. CDR3 DNA: TGTGCCAGCTCCCTTTCGAATGAAAAACTGTTTTTT.

This clonotype has a count of ten or more. The chain carries TRBV10-3 and TRBJ2-3; TRBD2 matches 8 bases. The germline CDR1 and CDR2 sequences are ENHRY and SYGVKD. V lost 2 bases and J lost 6; bases outside the gene matches: 10. CDR3 length: 16 residues. The CDR3 DNA reads as TGTGCCATCAGTGAGGTCGAGAAAGCGGGAGTGGATACGCAGTATTTT. This sequence encodes CAISEVEKAGVDTQYF.

This clonotype has just a few counts. The chain carries TRBV7-9 and TRBJ2-2, with a weak D call TRBD2 (5 bases). Germline assignment: CDR1 SEHNR and CDR2 FQNEAQ (reference sequence). Trimming cost V 5 bases and J 2 bases, with 12 bases left between them. The CDR3 runs to 15 residues. CDR3 in DNA: TGTGCCAGCAGCCGCCCGGGGAAAAACACCGGGGAGCTGTTTTTT. Its protein product is CASSRPGKNTGELFF.

On this clonotype itself: A clone one base away is much larger, so this may be a read error. The chain has TRBV5-1 and TRBJ1-1; 8 bases align to TRBD1. CDR1 is SGHRS and CDR2 is YFSETQ in the germline V gene. V shed 3 bases and J 4 bases; nucleotides not matched to a gene: 5. The CDR3 consists of 14 residues. The CDR3 nucleotides read TGCGCCAGCAGCTGGACAGGGATGGGCACTGAAGCTTTCTTT. As protein: CASSWTGMGTEAFF.

This chain links TRBV18 with TRBJ2-7; tentative D call: TRBD2 (6 bases). The CDR3 has 15 residues. Germline V lookup: CDR1 KGHSH, CDR2 LQKENI. Trimming removed 2 bases from V and 0 bases from J, with 11 bases in between. The CDR3 protein is CASSPMGDSSYEQYF. CDR3 bases: TGTGCCAGCTCACCAATGGGGGACTCCTCCTACGAGCAGTACTTC.

This clonotype has a handful of counts. The chain joins TRBV4-1 to TRBJ1-5, with D unresolved. CDR1 and CDR2 from the germline V gene are MGHRA and YSYEKL. CDR3 length equals 14 residues. The V gene lost 2 bases and the J gene lost 7 bases, with 12 bases spanning the gap. Here the CDR3 DNA reads TGCGCCAGCAGCCAAATGACCTCGGGGCAGCCCCAGCATTTT. Translating it yields CASSQMTSGQPQHF.

This chain connects TRBV5-5 to TRBJ2-7; 7 positions match TRBD1. This CDR3 contains 15 residues. Germline trimming cut 4 bases from V and 7 bases from J; bases unmatched to any gene: 14. Germline loops: CDR1 SGHKS, CDR2 YYEKEE (reference sequence). CDR3 protein: CASSSTPGQFWEQYF. CDR3 nucleotide sequence: TGTGCCAGCAGCAGCACACCGGGACAGTTCTGGGAGCAGTACTTC.